This is a list of T cell receptor beta chains from one sample in a study of cytomegalovirus exposure and HLA in healthy donors. The assay was immunoSEQ multiplex PCR, and TCRdb's table has in-frame clones only and misses some. Its listing shows around 53,000 clones. The sequencing sample was made of PBMCs. Receptor source: a male donor in good health and CMV-seropositive. The CDR3 runs from the conserved cysteine through the conserved F or W. A D gene is named only where the DNA matches it firmly. Some rows have no size entry. The others give once, few or many, or a class for an expanded clone.

NA	TRBV27	TRBJ2-7	NA	TGTGCCAGCAGTGTGGACATCACCTACGAGCAGTACTTC	CASSVDITYEQYF
NA	TRBV6-5	TRBJ1-2	NA	TGTGCCAGCGGTCGGGGGGGTCTTAACTATGGCTACACCTTC	CASGRGGLNYGYTF
NA	TRBV4-1	TRBJ2-5	NA	TGCGCCAGCAGCGTACTAGGGGGAGAGACCCAGTACTTC	CASSVLGGETQYF
NA	TRBV19	TRBJ1-1	NA	TGTGCCAGTAGTATTGCAGGCACTGAAGCTTTCTTT	CASSIAGTEAFF
TRBD1	TRBV7-7	TRBJ2-7	NA	TGTGCCAGCAGAAGCGGTTGGGACAGGGGGCAGTACGAGCAGTACTTC	CASRSGWDRGQYEQYF
NA	TRBV29-1	TRBJ1-5	NA	TGCAGCGTCCTTTTCAGGGCCCAGCATTTT	CSVLFRAQHF
TRBD1	TRBV27	TRBJ1-6	medium-sized	TGTGCCAGCAGTCCAGGGGGAACGTGGTCACCCCTCCACTTT	CASSPGGTWSPLHF
NA	TRBV27	TRBJ2-7	NA	TGTGCCAGCAGTCACGGGAGCTCCTACGAGCAGTACTTC	CASSHGSSYEQYF
NA	TRBV7-2	TRBJ2-7	NA	TGTGCCAGCAGCTTATACCCCAGGTATTCCTACGAGCAGTACTTC	CASSLYPRYSYEQYF
NA	TRBV27	TRBJ1-2	NA	TGTGCCAGCAGTTTACGGGGGGCAGAGGGCTACACCTTC	CASSLRGAEGYTF
TRBD1	TRBV4-3	TRBJ1-1	NA	TGCGCCAGCAGCCAAGTGCAGGGGGACACTGAAGCTTTCTTT	CASSQVQGDTEAFF
TRBD1	TRBV5-4	TRBJ2-3	NA	TGTGCCAGCAGCCGAACAGGGGAACGGGCAGATACGCAGTATTTT	CASSRTGERADTQYF
NA	TRBV4-2	TRBJ2-5	NA	TGTGCCAGCACCTCCGGCGGCCAAGAGACCCAGTACTTC	CASTSGGQETQYF
NA	TRBV5-3	TRBJ1-6	NA	TGTGCCAGAAGCTTGGTAGGGGCGAATTCACCCCTCCACTTT	CARSLVGANSPLHF
TRBD1	TRBV18	TRBJ2-2	NA	TGTGCCAGCTCACCGAGAGCAGGGGGCGTGATAACCGGGGAGCTGTTTTTT	CASSPRAGGVITGELFF
TRBD2	TRBV13	TRBJ2-1	NA	TGTGCCAGCAGGGCAGGCGGGGGGAGATACAATGAGCAGTTCTTC	CASRAGGGRYNEQFF
NA	TRBV7-9	TRBJ1-5	NA	TGTGCCAGCAGCTTGGGAGGAGGCAATCAGCCCCAGCATTTT	CASSLGGGNQPQHF